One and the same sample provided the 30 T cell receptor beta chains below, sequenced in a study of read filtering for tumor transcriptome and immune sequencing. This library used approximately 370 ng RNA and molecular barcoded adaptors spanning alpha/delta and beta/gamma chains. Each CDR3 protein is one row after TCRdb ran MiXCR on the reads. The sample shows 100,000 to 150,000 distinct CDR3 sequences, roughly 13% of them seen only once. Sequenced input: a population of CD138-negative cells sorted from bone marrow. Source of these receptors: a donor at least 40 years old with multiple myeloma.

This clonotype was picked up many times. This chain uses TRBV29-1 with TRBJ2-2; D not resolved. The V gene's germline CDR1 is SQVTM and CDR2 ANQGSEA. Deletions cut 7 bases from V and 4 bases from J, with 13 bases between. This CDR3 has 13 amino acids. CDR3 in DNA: TGCAGCGCTGAGGTGGTAGCCACCGGGGAGCTGTTTTTT. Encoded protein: CSAEVVATGELFF.

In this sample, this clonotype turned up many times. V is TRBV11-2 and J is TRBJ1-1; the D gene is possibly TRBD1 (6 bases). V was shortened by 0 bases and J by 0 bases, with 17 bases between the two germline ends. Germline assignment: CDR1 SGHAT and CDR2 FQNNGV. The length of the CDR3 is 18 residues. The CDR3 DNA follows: TGTGCCAGCAGCTTAGATGGTGCCAGGGGAAGGATGAACACTGAAGCTTTCTTT. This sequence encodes CASSLDGARGRMNTEAFF.

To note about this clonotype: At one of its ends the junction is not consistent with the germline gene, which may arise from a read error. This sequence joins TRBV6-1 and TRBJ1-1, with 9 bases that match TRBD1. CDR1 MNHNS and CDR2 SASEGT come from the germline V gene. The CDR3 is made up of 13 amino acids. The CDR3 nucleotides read TGTGCCAGTTACAGGGGGCTGAGAACTGAAGCCTTCTTT. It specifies CASYRGLRTEAFF.

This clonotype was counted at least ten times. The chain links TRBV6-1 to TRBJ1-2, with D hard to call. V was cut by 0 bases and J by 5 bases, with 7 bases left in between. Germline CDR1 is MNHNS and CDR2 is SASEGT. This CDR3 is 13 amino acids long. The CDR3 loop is CASSEAQPYGYTF. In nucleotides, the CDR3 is TGTGCCAGCAGTGAAGCCCAGCCTTATGGCTACACCTTC.

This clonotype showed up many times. The chain's CDR3 is CASSPWAQETQYF. In nucleotides, the CDR3 is TGTGCCAGCAGTCCCTGGGCCCAAGAGACCCAGTACTTC. V and J are TRBV25-1 and TRBJ2-5; no reliable D call. V was cut by 5 bases and J by 1 base, with 8 bases left in between. Germline V lookup: CDR1 MGHDK, CDR2 SYGVNS. The CDR3 extends over 13 amino acids.

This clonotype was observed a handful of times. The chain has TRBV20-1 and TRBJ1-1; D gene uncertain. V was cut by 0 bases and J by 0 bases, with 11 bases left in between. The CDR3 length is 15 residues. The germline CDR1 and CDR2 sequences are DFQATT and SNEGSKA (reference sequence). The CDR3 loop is CSARDLGSLNTEAFF. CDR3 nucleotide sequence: TGCAGTGCTAGAGATTTGGGCAGCCTGAACACTGAAGCTTTCTTT.

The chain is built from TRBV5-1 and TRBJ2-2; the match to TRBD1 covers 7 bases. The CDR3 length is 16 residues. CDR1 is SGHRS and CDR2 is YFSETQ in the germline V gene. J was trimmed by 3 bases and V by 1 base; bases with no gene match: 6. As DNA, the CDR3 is TGCGCCAGCAGCTTGTCGACAGGGCGTTACACCGGGGAGCTGTTTTTT. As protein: CASSLSTGRYTGELFF.

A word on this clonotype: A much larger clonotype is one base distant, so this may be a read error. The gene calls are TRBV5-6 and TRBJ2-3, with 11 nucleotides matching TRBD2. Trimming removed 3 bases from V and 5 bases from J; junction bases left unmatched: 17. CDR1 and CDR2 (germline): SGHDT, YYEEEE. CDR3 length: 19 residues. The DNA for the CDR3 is TGTGCCAGCAGCTGGGGGACTAGCGGAAAGCCACACTATGGAGATACGCAGTATTTT. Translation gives CASSWGTSGKPHYGDTQYF.

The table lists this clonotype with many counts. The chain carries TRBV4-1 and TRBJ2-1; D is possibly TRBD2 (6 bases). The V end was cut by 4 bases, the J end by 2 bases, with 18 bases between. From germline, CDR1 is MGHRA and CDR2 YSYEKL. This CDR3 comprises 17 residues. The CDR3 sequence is CASSLKHLASTYNEQFF. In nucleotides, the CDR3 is TGCGCCAGCAGCCTCAAACATCTAGCGAGCACCTACAATGAGCAGTTCTTC.

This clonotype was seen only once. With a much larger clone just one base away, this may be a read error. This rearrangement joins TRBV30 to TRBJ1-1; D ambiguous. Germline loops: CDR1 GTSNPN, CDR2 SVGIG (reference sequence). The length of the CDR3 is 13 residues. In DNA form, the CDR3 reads TGTGCCTGGAGTATTGCGGGGAACACTGTAGCTTTCTTT. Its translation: CAWSIAGNTVAFF.

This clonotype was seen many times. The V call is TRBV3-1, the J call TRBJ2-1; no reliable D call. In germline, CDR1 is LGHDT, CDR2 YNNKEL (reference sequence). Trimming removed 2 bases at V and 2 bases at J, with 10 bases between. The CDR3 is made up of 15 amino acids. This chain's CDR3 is CASSQLGGTYNEQFF. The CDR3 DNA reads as TGTGCCAGCAGCCAACTTGGCGGAACCTACAATGAGCAGTTCTTC.

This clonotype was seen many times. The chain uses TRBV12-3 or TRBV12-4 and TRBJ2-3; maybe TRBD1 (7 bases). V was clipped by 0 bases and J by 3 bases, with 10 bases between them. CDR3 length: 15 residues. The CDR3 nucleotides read TGTGCCAGCAGTTTAGCGCGGGGACAGACAGATACGCAGTATTTT. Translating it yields CASSLARGQTDTQYF.

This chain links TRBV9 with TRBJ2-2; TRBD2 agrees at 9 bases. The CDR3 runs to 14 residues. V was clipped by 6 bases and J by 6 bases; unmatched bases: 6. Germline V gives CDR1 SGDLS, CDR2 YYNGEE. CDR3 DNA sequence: TGTGCCAGCAAGAGCGGGGGGAAGGCCGGGGAGCTGTTTTTT. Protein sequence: CASKSGGKAGELFF.

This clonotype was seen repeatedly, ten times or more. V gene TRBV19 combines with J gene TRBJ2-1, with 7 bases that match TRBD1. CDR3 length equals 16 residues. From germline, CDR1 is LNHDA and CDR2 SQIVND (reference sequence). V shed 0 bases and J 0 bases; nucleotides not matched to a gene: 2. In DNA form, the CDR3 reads TGTGCCAGTAGTATAGAAGCAGGGGGCTCCTACAATGAGCAGTTCTTC. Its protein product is CASSIEAGGSYNEQFF.

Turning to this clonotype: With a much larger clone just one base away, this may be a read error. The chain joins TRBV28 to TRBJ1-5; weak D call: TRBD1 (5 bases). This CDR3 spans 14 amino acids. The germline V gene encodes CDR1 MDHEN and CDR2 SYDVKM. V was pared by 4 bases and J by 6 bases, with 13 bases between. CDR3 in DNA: TGTGCCAGCAGTTGGACATGGGCAGGTCAGCCCCAGCATTTT. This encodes CASSWTWAGQPQHF.

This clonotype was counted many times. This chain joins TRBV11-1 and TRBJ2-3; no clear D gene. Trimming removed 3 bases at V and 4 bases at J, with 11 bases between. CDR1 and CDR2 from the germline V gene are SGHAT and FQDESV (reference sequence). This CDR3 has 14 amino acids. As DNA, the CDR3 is TGTGCCAGCAGCTTCCGGGCAGTTCCAGATACGCAGTATTTT. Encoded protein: CASSFRAVPDTQYF.

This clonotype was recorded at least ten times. The CDR3 nucleotides are TGTGCCAGCAGCTTACGTCCCCGTCCTGAGCCAGATACGCAGTATTTT. It is translated as CASSLRPRPEPDTQYF. The chain employs TRBV11-2 and TRBJ2-3; D unresolved. The CDR3 contains 16 residues. Trimming pared 2 bases from V and 4 bases from J, leaving 16 bases between. CDR1 is SGHAT and CDR2 is FQNNGV in the germline V gene.

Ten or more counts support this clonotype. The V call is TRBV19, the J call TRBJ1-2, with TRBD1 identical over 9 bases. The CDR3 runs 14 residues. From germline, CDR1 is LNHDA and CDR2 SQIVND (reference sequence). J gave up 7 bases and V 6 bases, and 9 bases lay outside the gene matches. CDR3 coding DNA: TGTGCCAGTAGCTGGGACAGGGAGGCGCGTGGCTACACCTTC. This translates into CASSWDREARGYTF.

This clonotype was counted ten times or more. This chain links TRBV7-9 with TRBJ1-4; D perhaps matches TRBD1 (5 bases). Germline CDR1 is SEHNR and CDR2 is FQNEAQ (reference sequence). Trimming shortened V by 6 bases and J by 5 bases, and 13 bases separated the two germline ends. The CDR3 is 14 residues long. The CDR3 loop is CASSKDGGNEKLFF. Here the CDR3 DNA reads TGTGCCAGCAGTAAGGACGGGGGGAATGAAAAACTGTTTTTT.

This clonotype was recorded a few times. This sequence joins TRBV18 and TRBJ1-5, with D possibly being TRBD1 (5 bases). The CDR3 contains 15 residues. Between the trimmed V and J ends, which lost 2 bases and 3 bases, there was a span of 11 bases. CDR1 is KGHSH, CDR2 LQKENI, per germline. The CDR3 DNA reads TGTGCCAGCTCACCATTGGCAGGGAACAATCAGCCCCAGCATTTT. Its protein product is CASSPLAGNNQPQHF.

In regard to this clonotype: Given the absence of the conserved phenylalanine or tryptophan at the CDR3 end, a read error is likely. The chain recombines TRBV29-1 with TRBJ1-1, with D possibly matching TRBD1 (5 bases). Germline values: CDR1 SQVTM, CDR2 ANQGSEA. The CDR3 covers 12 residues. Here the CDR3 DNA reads TGCGGCGTTCGCAGGGCGAACACTGAAGCTTTCCTT. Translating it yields CGVRRANTEAFL.

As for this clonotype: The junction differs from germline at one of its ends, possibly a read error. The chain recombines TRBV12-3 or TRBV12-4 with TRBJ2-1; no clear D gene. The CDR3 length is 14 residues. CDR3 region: CAGRLSLEVNERFF. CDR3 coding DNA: TGTGCCGGCAGGCTCAGTCTAGAGGTCAATGAGCGGTTCTTC.

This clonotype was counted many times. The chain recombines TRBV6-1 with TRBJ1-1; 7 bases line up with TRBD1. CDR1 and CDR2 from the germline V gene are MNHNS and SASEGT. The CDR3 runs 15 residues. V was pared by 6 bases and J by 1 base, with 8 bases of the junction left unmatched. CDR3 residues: CASSFAGTENTEAFF. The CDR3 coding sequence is TGTGCCAGCAGCTTCGCCGGGACAGAGAACACTGAAGCTTTCTTT.

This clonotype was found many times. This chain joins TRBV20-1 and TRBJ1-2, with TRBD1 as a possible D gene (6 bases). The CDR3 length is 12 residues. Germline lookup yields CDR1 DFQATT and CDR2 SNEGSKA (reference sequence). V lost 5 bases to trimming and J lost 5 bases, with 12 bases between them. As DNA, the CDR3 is TGCAGTGCTCCCCCGGGGGCGTATGGCTACACCTTC. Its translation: CSAPPGAYGYTF.

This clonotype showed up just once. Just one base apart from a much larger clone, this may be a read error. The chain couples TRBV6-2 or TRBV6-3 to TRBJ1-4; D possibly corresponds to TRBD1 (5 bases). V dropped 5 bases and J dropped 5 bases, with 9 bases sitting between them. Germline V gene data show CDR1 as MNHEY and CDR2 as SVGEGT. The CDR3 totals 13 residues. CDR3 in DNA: TGTGCCAGCAGTCACAGGTTAAATGAAAAACTGTTTTTT. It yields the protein CASSHRLNEKLFF.

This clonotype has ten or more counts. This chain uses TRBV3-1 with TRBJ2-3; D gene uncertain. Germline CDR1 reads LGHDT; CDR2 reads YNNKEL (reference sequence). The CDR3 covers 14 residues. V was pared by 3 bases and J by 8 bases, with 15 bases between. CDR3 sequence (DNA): TGTGCCAGCAGCCATGACCGACTTAGGGCTACGCAGTATTTT. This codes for CASSHDRLRATQYF.

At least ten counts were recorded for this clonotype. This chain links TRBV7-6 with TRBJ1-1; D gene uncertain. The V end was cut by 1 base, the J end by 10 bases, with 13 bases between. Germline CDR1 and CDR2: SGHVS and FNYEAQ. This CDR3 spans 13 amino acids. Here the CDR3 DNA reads TGTGCCAGCAGCTTAGGGTCTCAGTCGTCAGCTTTCTTT. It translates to CASSLGSQSSAFF.

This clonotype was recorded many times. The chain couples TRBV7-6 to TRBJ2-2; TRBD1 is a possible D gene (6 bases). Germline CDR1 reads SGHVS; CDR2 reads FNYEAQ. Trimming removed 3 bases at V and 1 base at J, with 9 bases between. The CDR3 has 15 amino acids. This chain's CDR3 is CASSLEQGNTGELFF. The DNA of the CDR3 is TGTGCCAGCAGCTTGGAACAGGGGAACACCGGGGAGCTGTTTTTT.

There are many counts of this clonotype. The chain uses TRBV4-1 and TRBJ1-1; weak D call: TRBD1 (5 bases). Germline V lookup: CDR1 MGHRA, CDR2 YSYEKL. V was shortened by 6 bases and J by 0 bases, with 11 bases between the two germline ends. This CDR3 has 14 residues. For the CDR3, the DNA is TGCGCCAGCAGTCCGGGGGACGTGAACACTGAAGCTTTCTTT. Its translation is CASSPGDVNTEAFF.

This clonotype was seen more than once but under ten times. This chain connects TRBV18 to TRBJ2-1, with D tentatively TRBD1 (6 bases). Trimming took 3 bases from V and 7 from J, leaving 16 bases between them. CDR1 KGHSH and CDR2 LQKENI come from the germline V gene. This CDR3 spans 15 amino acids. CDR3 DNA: TGTGCCAGCTCACCTTCCGGGACACCTCAGAATGAGCAGTTCTTC. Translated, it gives CASSPSGTPQNEQFF.